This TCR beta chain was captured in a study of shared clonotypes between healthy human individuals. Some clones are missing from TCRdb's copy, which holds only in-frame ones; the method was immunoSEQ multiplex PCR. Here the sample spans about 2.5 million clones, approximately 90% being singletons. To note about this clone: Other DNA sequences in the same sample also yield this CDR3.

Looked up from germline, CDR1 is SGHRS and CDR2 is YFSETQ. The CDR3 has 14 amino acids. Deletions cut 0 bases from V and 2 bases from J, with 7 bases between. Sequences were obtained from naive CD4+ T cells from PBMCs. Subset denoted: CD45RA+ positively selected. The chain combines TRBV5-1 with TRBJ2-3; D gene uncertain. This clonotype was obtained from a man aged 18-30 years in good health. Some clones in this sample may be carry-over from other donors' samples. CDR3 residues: CASSLAVTTDTQYF. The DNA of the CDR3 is TGCGCCAGCAGCTTGGCGGTTACCACAGATACGCAGTATTTT.